This TCR beta chain was recorded in a study of T cells in Graves' hyperthyroidism and ophthalmopathy. The overall study: The initial diagnosis was the point when peripheral blood was collected, ahead of any treatment.

PBMCs were obtained from roughly 10 ml fresh peripheral blood. Amplification yielded TCR beta CDR3 regions, with RNA transcripts as the source. RT-PCR in the first round (using the HTBI primer set) targeted the TCR CDR3. TCRdb itself ran the multiplex PCR reads through MiXCR, one entry per CDR3 protein. The sample includes around 760,000 distinct CDR3 sequences, roughly a third seen only once; the top ten take roughly 30%. This receptor was identified in a woman in her 40s with Graves' hyperthyroidism. Sequenced sample: blood.

CDR3 nucleotides: TGCGCCAGCAGCTTCGGAGGGGCTGCCGCGAACACCGGGGAGCTGTTTTTT. As protein: CASSFGGAAANTGELFF. The gene calls are TRBV5-1 and TRBJ2-2, with a possible D match to TRBD2 (6 bases). The CDR3 totals 17 residues. CDR1 and CDR2 from the germline V gene are SGHRS and YFSETQ. Trimming stripped 2 bases from V and 0 bases from J, with 14 bases between.